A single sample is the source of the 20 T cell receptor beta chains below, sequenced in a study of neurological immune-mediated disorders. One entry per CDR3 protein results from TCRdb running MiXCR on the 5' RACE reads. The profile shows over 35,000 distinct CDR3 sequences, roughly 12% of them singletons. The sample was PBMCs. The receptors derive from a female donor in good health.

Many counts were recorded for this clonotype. The CDR3: CASSLGLGDTQYF. CDR3 DNA: TGTGCCAGCAGCTTGGGACTGGGAGATACGCAGTATTTT. The gene calls are TRBV7-3 and TRBJ2-3; D may be TRBD2 (6 bases). Trimming stripped 3 bases from V and 5 bases from J, with 9 bases between. Germline values: CDR1 SGHTA, CDR2 FQGTGA. CDR3 length equals 13 residues.

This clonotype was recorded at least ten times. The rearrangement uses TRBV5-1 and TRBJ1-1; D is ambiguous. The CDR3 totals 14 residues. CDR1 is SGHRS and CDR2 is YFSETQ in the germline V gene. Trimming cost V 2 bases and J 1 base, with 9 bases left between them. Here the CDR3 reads CASSFADANTEAFF. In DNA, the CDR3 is TGCGCCAGCAGCTTTGCAGATGCGAACACTGAAGCTTTCTTT.

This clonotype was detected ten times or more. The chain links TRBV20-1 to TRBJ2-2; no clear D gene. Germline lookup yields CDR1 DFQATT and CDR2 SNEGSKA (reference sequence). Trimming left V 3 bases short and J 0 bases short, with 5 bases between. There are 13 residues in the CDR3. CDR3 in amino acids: CSARGTNTGELFF. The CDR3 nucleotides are TGCAGTGCTAGGGGTACGAACACCGGGGAGCTGTTTTTT.

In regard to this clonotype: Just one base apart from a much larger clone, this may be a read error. This chain's CDR3 is CTSSLGERQPQHF. The CDR3 DNA follows: TGCACCAGCAGCTTAGGAGAAAGGCAGCCCCAGCATTTT. V usage is TRBV5-1 and J usage is TRBJ1-5; D gene uncertain. The germline V gene has CDR1 SGHRS and CDR2 YFSETQ. CDR3 size: 13 residues.

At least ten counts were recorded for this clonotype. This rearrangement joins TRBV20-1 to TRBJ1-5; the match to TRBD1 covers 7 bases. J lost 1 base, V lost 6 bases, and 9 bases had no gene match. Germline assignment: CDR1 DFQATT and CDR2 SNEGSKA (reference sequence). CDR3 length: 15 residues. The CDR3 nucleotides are TGCAGTGCCACTACTGGCAGGGGGAGCAATCAGCCCCAGCATTTT. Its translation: CSATTGRGSNQPQHF.

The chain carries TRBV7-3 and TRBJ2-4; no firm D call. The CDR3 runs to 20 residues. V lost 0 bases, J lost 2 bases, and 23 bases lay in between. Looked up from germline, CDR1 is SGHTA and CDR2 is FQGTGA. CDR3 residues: CASSLTPVLQTGISKNIQYF. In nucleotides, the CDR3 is TGTGCCAGCAGCTTAACTCCCGTTCTTCAGACTGGGATATCCAAAAACATTCAGTACTTC.

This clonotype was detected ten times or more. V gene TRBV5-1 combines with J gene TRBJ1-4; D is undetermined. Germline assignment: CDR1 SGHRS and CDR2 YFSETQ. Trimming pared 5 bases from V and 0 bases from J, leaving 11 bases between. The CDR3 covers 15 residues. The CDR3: CASRAATTTNEKLFF. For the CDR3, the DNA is TGCGCCAGCAGAGCGGCAACAACAACTAATGAAAAACTGTTTTTT.

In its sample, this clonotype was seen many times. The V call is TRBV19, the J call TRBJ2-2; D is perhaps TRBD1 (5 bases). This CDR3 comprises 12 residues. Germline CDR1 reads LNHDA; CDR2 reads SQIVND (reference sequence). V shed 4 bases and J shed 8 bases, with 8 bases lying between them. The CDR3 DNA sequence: TGTGCCAGTAGTACAAGACAGGGGGAGCTGTTTTTT. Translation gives CASSTRQGELFF.

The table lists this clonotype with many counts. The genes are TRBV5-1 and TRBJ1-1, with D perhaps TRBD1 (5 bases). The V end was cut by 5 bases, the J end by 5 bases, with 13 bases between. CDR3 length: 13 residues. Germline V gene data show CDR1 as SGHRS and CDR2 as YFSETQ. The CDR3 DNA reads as TGCGCCAGCAGACAGGTGATCCGGACTGAAGCTTTCTTT. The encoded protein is CASRQVIRTEAFF.

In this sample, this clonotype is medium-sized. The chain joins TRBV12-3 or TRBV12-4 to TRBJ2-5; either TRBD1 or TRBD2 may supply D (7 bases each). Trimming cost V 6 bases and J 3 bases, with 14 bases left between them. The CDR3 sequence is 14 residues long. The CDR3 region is CASSYSGGEETQYF. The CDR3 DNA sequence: TGTGCCAGCAGCTATTCAGGGGGGGAAGAGACCCAGTACTTC.

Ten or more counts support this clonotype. The CDR3 region has the DNA TGTGCCAGCAGCCCCGGGACAGCTAACTATGGCTACACCTTC. As protein: CASSPGTANYGYTF. V gene TRBV5-5 combines with J gene TRBJ1-2, with 7 bases matching TRBD1. Germline V gene lookup returns CDR1 SGHKS and CDR2 YYEKEE (reference sequence). J gave up 0 bases and V 4 bases, and 3 bases lay outside the gene matches. This CDR3 contains 14 residues.

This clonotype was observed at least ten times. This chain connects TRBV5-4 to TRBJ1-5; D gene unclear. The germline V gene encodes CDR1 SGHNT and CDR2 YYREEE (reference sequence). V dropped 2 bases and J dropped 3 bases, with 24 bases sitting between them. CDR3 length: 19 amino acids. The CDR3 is CASSFKLTHSGEPNQPQHF. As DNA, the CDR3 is TGTGCCAGCAGCTTCAAACTTACCCATTCTGGGGAACCCAATCAGCCCCAGCATTTT.

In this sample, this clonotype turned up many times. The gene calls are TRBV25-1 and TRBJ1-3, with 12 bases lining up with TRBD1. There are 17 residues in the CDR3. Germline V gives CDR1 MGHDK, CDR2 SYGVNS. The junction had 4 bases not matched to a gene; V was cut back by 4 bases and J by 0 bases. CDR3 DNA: TGTGCCAGCAGTGGGGGACAGGGGGCCTTCTCTGGAAACACCATATATTTT. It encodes CASSGGQGAFSGNTIYF.

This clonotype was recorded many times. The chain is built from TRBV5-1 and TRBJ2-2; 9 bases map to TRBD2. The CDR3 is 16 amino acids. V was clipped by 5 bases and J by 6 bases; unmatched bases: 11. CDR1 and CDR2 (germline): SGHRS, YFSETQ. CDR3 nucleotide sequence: TGCGCCAGCAGTCTGACTAGCGGAGGAGGGTCCGGGGAGCTGTTTTTT. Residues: CASSLTSGGGSGELFF. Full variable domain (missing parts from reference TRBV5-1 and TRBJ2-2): KAGVTQTPRYLIKTRGQQVTLSCSPISGHRSVSWYQQTPGQGLQFLFEYFSETQRNKGNFPGRFSGRQFSNSRSEMNVSTLELGDSALYLCASSLTSGGGSGELFFGEGSRLTVL.

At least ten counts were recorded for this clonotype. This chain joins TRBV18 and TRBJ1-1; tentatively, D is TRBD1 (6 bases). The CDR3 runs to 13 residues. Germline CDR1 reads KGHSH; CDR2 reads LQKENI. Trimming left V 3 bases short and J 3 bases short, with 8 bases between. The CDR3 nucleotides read TGTGCCAGCTCACCGGACAGAGACACTGAAGCTTTCTTT. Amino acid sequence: CASSPDRDTEAFF.

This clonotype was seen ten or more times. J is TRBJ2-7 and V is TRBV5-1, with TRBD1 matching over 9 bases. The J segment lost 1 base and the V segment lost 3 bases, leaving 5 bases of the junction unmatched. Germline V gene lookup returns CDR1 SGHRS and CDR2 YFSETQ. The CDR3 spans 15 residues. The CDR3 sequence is CASSWGDRESYEQYF. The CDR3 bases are TGCGCCAGCAGCTGGGGGGACAGGGAGTCCTACGAGCAGTACTTC.

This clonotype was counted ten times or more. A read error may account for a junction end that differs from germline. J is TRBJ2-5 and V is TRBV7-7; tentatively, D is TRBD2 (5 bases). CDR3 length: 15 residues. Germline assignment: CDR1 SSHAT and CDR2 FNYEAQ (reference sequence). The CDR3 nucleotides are TGTGCTAGCAGCTTAGAGACGGGGATTAGGGAGACCCAGTACTTC. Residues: CASSLETGIRETQYF.

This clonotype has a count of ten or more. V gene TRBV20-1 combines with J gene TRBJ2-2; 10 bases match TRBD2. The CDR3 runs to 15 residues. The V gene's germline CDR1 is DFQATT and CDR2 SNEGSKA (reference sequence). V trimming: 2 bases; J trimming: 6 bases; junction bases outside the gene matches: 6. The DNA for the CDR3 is TGCAGTGCTAGACTGGCTAGCGGGGGAGCCGGGGAGCTGTTTTTT. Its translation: CSARLASGGAGELFF.

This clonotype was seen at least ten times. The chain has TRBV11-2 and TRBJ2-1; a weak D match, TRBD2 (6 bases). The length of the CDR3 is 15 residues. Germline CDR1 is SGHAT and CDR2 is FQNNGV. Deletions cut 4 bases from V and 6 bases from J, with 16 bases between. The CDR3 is CASSSPGERGNEQFF. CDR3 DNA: TGTGCCAGCAGCTCTCCGGGGGAACGGGGCAATGAGCAGTTCTTC. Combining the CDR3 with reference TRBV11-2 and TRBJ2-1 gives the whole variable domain EAGVAQSPRYKIIEKRQSVAFWCNPISGHATLYWYQQILGQGPKLLIQFQNNGVVDDSQLPKDRFSAERLKGVDSTLKIQPAKLEDSAVYLCASSSPGERGNEQFFGPGTRLTVL.

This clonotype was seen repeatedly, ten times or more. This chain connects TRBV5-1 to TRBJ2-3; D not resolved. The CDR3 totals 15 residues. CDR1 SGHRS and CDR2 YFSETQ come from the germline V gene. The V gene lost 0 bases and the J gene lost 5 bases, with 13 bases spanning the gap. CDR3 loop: CASSLEWTPEDTQYF. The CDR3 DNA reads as TGCGCCAGCAGCTTGGAGTGGACCCCGGAAGATACGCAGTATTTT.